This T cell receptor (beta chain) was identified during a study of T cell responses to AZD1222 COVID-19 vaccine. Germline lookup yields CDR1 MDHEN and CDR2 SYDVKM. The CDR3 sequence is 13 residues long. V was pared by 7 bases and J by 3 bases, with 6 bases of the junction left unmatched. Method: immunoSEQ multiplex PCR; TCRdb's copy keeps in-frame clones and lacks some. The sample consists of some 100,000 clones, about 88% of them appearing once. The sequencing used peripheral blood, collected on day 0 of AZD1222 vaccination. The V call is TRBV28, the J call TRBJ2-7; TRBD1 matches 7 bases. This receptor was obtained from an adult in good health. The CDR3 bases are TGTGCCAGCACGGACGACAGGGTCTACGAGCAGTACTTC. It codes for CASTDDRVYEQYF.